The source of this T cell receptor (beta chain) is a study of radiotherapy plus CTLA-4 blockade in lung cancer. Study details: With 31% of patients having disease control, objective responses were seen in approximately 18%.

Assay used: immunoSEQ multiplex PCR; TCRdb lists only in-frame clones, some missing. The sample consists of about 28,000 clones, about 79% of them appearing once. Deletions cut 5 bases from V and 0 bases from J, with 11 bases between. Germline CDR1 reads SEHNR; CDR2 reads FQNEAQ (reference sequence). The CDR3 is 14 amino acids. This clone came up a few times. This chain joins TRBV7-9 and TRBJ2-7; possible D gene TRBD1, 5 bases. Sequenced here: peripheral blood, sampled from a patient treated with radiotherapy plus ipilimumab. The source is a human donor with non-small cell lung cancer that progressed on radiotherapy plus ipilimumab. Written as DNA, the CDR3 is TGTGCCAGCAGCACACAGGAGAGCTCCTACGAGCAGTACTTC. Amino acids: CASSTQESSYEQYF.